Presented here are 22 T cell receptor beta chains from one specimen sequenced in a study of cytomegalovirus exposure and HLA in healthy donors (dated by TCRdb to the late 2010s). The library relied on the immunoSEQ multiplex PCR assay. The multiplex PCR relied on a mix of 60 forward primers for TCR Vbeta segments and 13 reverse primers for TCR Jbeta segments. Entries here come from immuneACCESS through TCRdb and include only in-frame sequences with V and J called. Some clones fail to appear in such tables; in the studies checked, an unresolved V gene covers under half of the shortfall, and the cause of the remainder is unknown. The sample table records fewer than 150,000 clones; around 77% of these occur just once. The top ten hold 4.9% of the sample. The sample consisted of PBMCs. The receptors here all came from a woman aged 45-65 years in good health and CMV-seronegative.

This chain joins TRBV28 and TRBJ1-2, with D possibly being TRBD1 (5 bases). Germline CDR1 MDHEN, CDR2 SYDVKM. The CDR3 runs to 15 residues. V gave up 4 bases and J gave up 8 bases, with 20 bases separating them. CDR3 in DNA: TGTGCCAGCAGTTCGCCTCGGGCAGGGCTGGTCGGCTACACCTTC. As protein: CASSSPRAGLVGYTF.

V usage is TRBV6-6 and J usage is TRBJ2-7, with D perhaps TRBD1 (5 bases). This CDR3 contains 15 residues. Trimming took 0 bases from V and 5 from J, leaving 14 bases between them. CDR1 is MNHNY, CDR2 SVGAGI, per germline (reference sequence). Here the CDR3 reads CASSYSSRDNDEQYF. The DNA for the CDR3 is TGTGCCAGCAGTTACTCGAGCAGGGATAACGACGAGCAGTACTTC.

The chain carries TRBV7-6 and TRBJ2-5; D is perhaps TRBD1 (5 bases). Germline V lookup: CDR1 SGHVS, CDR2 FNYEAQ. V lost 5 bases and J lost 4, with 11 bases in between. The CDR3 is 13 amino acids. CDR3 sequence (DNA): TGTGCCAGCAGCGCCTTAGGGGCAGAGACCCAGTACTTC. The encoded protein is CASSALGAETQYF.

The rearrangement joins TRBV6-1 to TRBJ2-5, with 15 bases fitting TRBD2. The V gene end was trimmed by 6 bases and the J gene end by 5 bases; junction bases not matched to a gene: 4. This CDR3 has 15 residues. Germline V gives CDR1 MNHNS, CDR2 SASEGT. The CDR3 loop is CASSGLAGGPETQYF. CDR3 coding DNA: TGTGCCAGCAGCGGACTAGCGGGGGGGCCGGAGACCCAGTACTTC.

The V gene is TRBV5-8, the J gene TRBJ2-3; D possibly corresponds to TRBD1 (6 bases). Germline V gene lookup returns CDR1 SGHTS and CDR2 YDEGEE. CDR3 length equals 14 residues. The V gene lost 2 bases and the J gene lost 9 bases, with 16 bases spanning the gap. The DNA of the CDR3 is TGTGCCAGCAGCTTCTCGGGATCGCAGGGGACGCAGTATTTT. This translates into CASSFSGSQGTQYF.

The chain employs TRBV7-9 and TRBJ1-1; D call uncertain. Trimming shortened V by 5 bases and J by 1 base, and 14 bases separated the two germline ends. Germline V gives CDR1 SEHNR, CDR2 FQNEAQ (reference sequence). The CDR3 extends over 15 amino acids. CDR3 sequence reads: CASSPGWEGNTEAFF. In nucleotides, the CDR3 is TGTGCCAGCAGCCCAGGATGGGAGGGGAACACTGAAGCTTTCTTT.

The chain links TRBV25-1 to TRBJ1-2; 9 bases map to TRBD1. The germline V gene encodes CDR1 MGHDK and CDR2 SYGVNS. V lost 7 bases, J lost 8 bases, and 8 bases stayed unmatched. This CDR3 is 13 amino acids long. The CDR3 DNA follows: TGTGCCAGCACCTCGGGACAGGGTGGGGGCTACACCTTC. As protein: CASTSGQGGGYTF.

The chain recombines TRBV19 with TRBJ2-5, with 9 nucleotides matching TRBD2. Germline trimming cut 7 bases from V and 0 bases from J; bases unmatched to any gene: 6. This CDR3 comprises 15 residues. The germline CDR1 and CDR2 sequences are LNHDA and SQIVND (reference sequence). The CDR3 protein is CASKRASGNQETQYF. CDR3 bases: TGTGCCAGTAAAAGGGCTAGCGGGAACCAAGAGACCCAGTACTTC.

The V and J genes are TRBV2 and TRBJ2-3; the match to TRBD2 covers 8 bases. The germline CDR1 and CDR2 sequences are SNHLY and FYNNEI. This CDR3 comprises 16 residues. Trimming at V came to 5 bases and at J to 5 bases, leaving 12 bases not matched to a gene. The CDR3 region is CASSPNPGLAGDTQYF. The CDR3 nucleotides read TGTGCCAGCAGTCCCAACCCCGGACTAGCTGGAGATACGCAGTATTTT.

V and J are TRBV6-5 and TRBJ1-2; the match to TRBD1 covers 8 bases. This CDR3 has 13 amino acids. The V gene's germline CDR1 is MNHEY and CDR2 SVGAGI. The V gene end was trimmed by 7 bases and the J gene end by 8 bases; junction bases not matched to a gene: 9. The CDR3 nucleotides are TGTGCCAGCAAACGACAGGGGCGCTGGGGCTACACCTTC. Its protein is CASKRQGRWGYTF.

With regard to this clone: An end of the junction differs from the germline gene, which may be a read error. The J gene is TRBJ2-2, the V gene TRBV7-7, with TRBD2 as a possible D gene (5 bases). The CDR3 extends over 13 amino acids. In germline, CDR1 is SSHAT, CDR2 FNYEAQ (reference sequence). The CDR3 DNA follows: TGTGCTAGCAGCCCGGGATCCCGAGGGGAGCTGTTTTTT. Residues: CASSPGSRGELFF.

A single count supports this clone. The rearrangement uses TRBV10-3 and TRBJ2-6, with TRBD1 matching over 10 bases. J was trimmed by 4 bases and V by 5 bases; bases with no gene match: 5. The CDR3 has 16 amino acids. The germline V gene has CDR1 ENHRY and CDR2 SYGVKD. Here the CDR3 DNA reads TGTGCCATCAGTCCCGGGACAGGGGACGGGGCCAACGTCCTGACTTTC. It specifies CAISPGTGDGANVLTF.

V and J are TRBV7-6 and TRBJ2-2, with 12 bases that match TRBD2. The CDR3 spans 19 residues. Looked up from germline, CDR1 is SGHVS and CDR2 is FNYEAQ. The J segment lost 7 bases and the V segment lost 5 bases, leaving 17 bases of the junction unmatched. Here the CDR3 DNA reads TGTGCCAGCAGCGTACGATCTCCTCCTAGCGGGGGGGCCTTCGGGGAGCTGTTTTTT. This encodes CASSVRSPPSGGAFGELFF.

CDR3 bases: TGTGCCATCAGTGAGGGATTCGCTAGTTCCTACAATGAGCAGTTCTTC. It codes for CAISEGFASSYNEQFF. The V gene is TRBV10-3, the J gene TRBJ2-1; D gene ambiguous. Germline V gene sequence: CDR1 ENHRY, CDR2 SYGVKD. The V end lost 2 bases, the J end lost 1 base, and 12 bases lay between the germline ends. The CDR3 runs to 16 residues.

The rearrangement joins TRBV13 to TRBJ2-1; 8 bases fit TRBD2. Unmatched junction bases numbered 4, after V lost 0 bases and J lost 0 bases. Per germline, CDR1 PRHDT and CDR2 FYEKMQ (reference sequence). The length of the CDR3 is 17 residues. CDR3 bases: TGTGCCAGCAGCTTAGGGGGAGCGGGGGTCTCCTACAATGAGCAGTTCTTC. This translates into CASSLGGAGVSYNEQFF.

V is TRBV5-4 and J is TRBJ2-7; 9 nucleotides agree with TRBD2. Germline V gene sequence: CDR1 SGHNT, CDR2 YYREEE (reference sequence). The CDR3 is made up of 14 amino acids. The V and J ends lost 6 bases and 0 bases, in that order; junction bases with no gene match: 4. CDR3 nucleotide sequence: TGTGCCAGCACTCTAGCGGGAAACTCCTACGAGCAGTACTTC. As protein: CASTLAGNSYEQYF.

This clone has just a few counts. This chain connects TRBV7-9 to TRBJ1-1, with 10 bases lining up with TRBD1. The CDR3 loop spans 13 amino acids. CDR1 SEHNR and CDR2 FQNEAQ come from the germline V gene (reference sequence). The V and J ends lost 6 bases and 11 bases, in that order; junction bases with no gene match: 9. This CDR3 reads CASRTGQGNWAFF. The CDR3 DNA reads as TGTGCCAGCAGAACGGGACAGGGGAATTGGGCTTTCTTT.

The chain employs TRBV7-9 and TRBJ1-3; TRBD1 matches 7 bases. This CDR3 is built from 15 residues. Germline trimming cut 5 bases from V and 0 bases from J; bases unmatched to any gene: 4. CDR1 is SEHNR, CDR2 FQNEAQ, per germline (reference sequence). In DNA form, the CDR3 reads TGTGCCAGCAGCCCGGGACAGCGCTCTGGAAACACCATATATTTT. Translated: CASSPGQRSGNTIYF.

The chain couples TRBV29-1 to TRBJ2-2; D is perhaps TRBD1 (5 bases). The V gene's germline CDR1 is SQVTM and CDR2 ANQGSEA. V lost 7 bases, J lost 0 bases, and 15 bases lay in between. The CDR3 has 15 residues. The DNA of the CDR3 is TGCAGCGCCCATCTTGAGACAGCGAACACCGGGGAGCTGTTTTTT. Its protein product is CSAHLETANTGELFF.

This chain joins TRBV5-1 and TRBJ1-2; 11 bases match TRBD1. CDR3 length: 17 amino acids. V shed 4 bases, J shed 0 bases, and the junction held 8 bases outside the gene matches. Germline V gene data show CDR1 as SGHRS and CDR2 as YFSETQ. CDR3 nucleotides: TGCGCCAGCAGCACCGGACAGGGGGCTCTGGCTAACTATGGCTACACCTTC. The encoded protein is CASSTGQGALANYGYTF.

The chain has TRBV5-6 and TRBJ2-2; D ambiguous. V was shortened by 2 bases and J by 6 bases, with 17 bases between the two germline ends. Germline-derived CDR1 and CDR2 are SGHDT and YYEEEE. The CDR3 covers 16 residues. The CDR3 loop reads CASSFRLEDKAGELFF. In nucleotides, the CDR3 is TGTGCCAGCAGCTTCCGCCTTGAGGATAAGGCCGGGGAGCTGTTTTTT. The full variable domain, its missing parts supplied by reference TRBV5-6 and TRBJ2-2, is DAGVTQSPTHLIKTRGQQVTLRCSPKSGHDTVSWYQQALGQGPQFIFQYYEEEERQRGNFPDRFSGHQFPNYSSELNVNALLLGDSALYLCASSFRLEDKAGELFFGEGSRLTVL.

This clone appeared once. The V call is TRBV30, the J call TRBJ1-6; possible D gene TRBD1, 6 bases. CDR1 and CDR2 (germline): GTSNPN, SVGIG (reference sequence). The CDR3 consists of 16 residues. V was pared by 0 bases and J by 2 bases, with 11 bases between. The CDR3 sequence is CAWSVMGTPYNSPLHF. CDR3 sequence (DNA): TGTGCCTGGAGTGTAATGGGGACACCCTATAATTCACCCCTCCACTTT.